This TCR beta chain emerged from a study of technical replicates of blood from four donors. This CDR3 has 12 residues. V was shortened by 2 bases and J by 3 bases, with 5 bases between the two germline ends. Germline V gene lookup returns CDR1 MDHEN and CDR2 SYDVKM. Method: immunoSEQ multiplex PCR; TCRdb's copy keeps in-frame clones and lacks some. The table has 70,000 to 80,000 clones, around 97% seen once; the top ten hold approximately 0.2%. This clone showed up just once. Other DNA sequences in the same sample also yield this CDR3. This rearrangement joins TRBV28 to TRBJ2-7; D is ambiguous. This sequence was found in a human donor in good health. Sequencing was carried out using T cells isolated from PBMCs. CDR3 in amino acids: CASSLTSYEQYF. The CDR3 nucleotides read TGTGCCAGCAGTTTAACCAGCTACGAGCAGTACTTC.